A single sample is the source of the 18 T cell receptor beta chains below, sequenced in a study of cytomegalovirus exposure and HLA in healthy donors. PCR primers comprised 60 Vbeta and 13 Jbeta primers. Profiled with immunoSEQ multiplex PCR; TCRdb holds only in-frame clones, not every one. The sample consists of approximately 140,000 clones, 60% to 85% of them appearing once. The sample consisted of PBMCs. These receptors originate from a man aged 40-49 years in good health and CMV-seropositive.

The gene calls are TRBV15 and TRBJ1-1; D is ambiguous. Per germline, CDR1 LNHNV and CDR2 YYDKDF (reference sequence). The ends were cut back, 4 bases at V and 0 bases at J, with 24 bases in the middle. CDR3 size: 19 residues. In DNA, the CDR3 is TGTGCCACCAGCAATAGGCCGGTCTGGCAGGTGATAATGAACACTGAAGCTTTCTTT. The encoded protein is CATSNRPVWQVIMNTEAFF.

V and J are TRBV19 and TRBJ2-1, with 9 nucleotides matching TRBD1. J was trimmed by 3 bases and V by 5 bases; bases with no gene match: 8. The CDR3 spans 16 residues. Germline assignment: CDR1 LNHDA and CDR2 SQIVND (reference sequence). In nucleotides, the CDR3 is TGTGCCAGTAGTCTTACAGGGGGCGCCGGCTACAATGAGCAGTTCTTC. Translation gives CASSLTGGAGYNEQFF.

The genes are TRBV11-1 and TRBJ1-2, with 9 bases fitting TRBD1. CDR3 size: 14 residues. CDR1 is SGHAT and CDR2 is FQDESV in the germline V gene (reference sequence). With V trimmed by 3 bases and J by 3 bases, 2 bases remained unmatched. The CDR3 region has the DNA TGTGCCAGCAGCTTGGACAGGGGAGACTATGGCTACACCTTC. Translating it yields CASSLDRGDYGYTF.

The rearrangement joins TRBV7-8 to TRBJ2-2; 9 bases are shared with TRBD1. Looked up from germline, CDR1 is SGHVS and CDR2 is FQNEAQ. The ends lost 3 bases at V and 5 bases at J; junction bases unmatched: 1. CDR3 size: 14 residues. Here the CDR3 DNA reads TGTGCCAGCAGCTTGGGACAGGGAACCGGGGAGCTGTTTTTT. This encodes CASSLGQGTGELFF.

The chain couples TRBV11-2 to TRBJ2-1; D is uncertain. The CDR3 spans 15 residues. The V gene's germline CDR1 is SGHAT and CDR2 FQNNGV. Trimming took off 1 base at V and 8 bases at J, with 15 bases between the two ends. The CDR3 spells CASSLVSSKPHEQFF. The CDR3 region has the DNA TGTGCCAGCAGCTTAGTTTCGTCTAAACCCCATGAGCAGTTCTTC. Full variable domain (outside the CDR3, taken from reference TRBV11-2 and TRBJ2-1): EAGVAQSPRYKIIEKRQSVAFWCNPISGHATLYWYQQILGQGPKLLIQFQNNGVVDDSQLPKDRFSAERLKGVDSTLKIQPAKLEDSAVYLCASSLVSSKPHEQFFGPGTRLTVL.

As to this clone: Compared with germline, one end of the junction differs, possibly owing to a read error. The chain links TRBV7-9 to TRBJ2-4; TRBD1 agrees at 8 bases. CDR3 length: 18 residues. CDR1 is SEHNR and CDR2 is FQNEAQ in the germline V gene (reference sequence). CDR3 DNA: TGTGCCAGCAACTTATGGAGTGCGGCAGGGGGCAAGGGGAACATTCAGTACTTC. This codes for CASNLWSAAGGKGNIQYF.

This clone was picked up one time. V gene TRBV18 combines with J gene TRBJ1-5, with 8 bases fitting TRBD1. The CDR3 loop spans 14 amino acids. V trimming: 6 bases; J trimming: 7 bases; junction bases outside the gene matches: 8. Germline V lookup: CDR1 KGHSH, CDR2 LQKENI. As DNA, the CDR3 is TGTGCCAGCTCTTCAGGGGGCGCGGGGCAGCCCCAGCATTTT. Translation: CASSSGGAGQPQHF. Full variable domain (outside the CDR3, taken from reference TRBV18 and TRBJ1-5): NAGVMQNPRHLVRRRGQEARLRCSPMKGHSHVYWYRQLPEEGLKFMVYLQKENIIDESGMPKERFSAEFPKEGPSILRIQQVVRGDSAAYFCASSSGGAGQPQHFGDGTRLSIL.

For the CDR3, the DNA is TGTGCCAGCAGTTCCAACCAAGCGGGAGCGGTCCTCGAGCAGTACTTC. This sequence encodes CASSSNQAGAVLEQYF. V and J are TRBV6-5 and TRBJ2-7; TRBD2 aligns across 8 bases. Germline CDR1 MNHEY, CDR2 SVGAGI. V shed 4 bases and J 6 bases; nucleotides not matched to a gene: 14. This CDR3 comprises 16 residues.

This chain links TRBV4-1 with TRBJ1-6, with D possibly matching TRBD1 (6 bases). CDR3 size: 15 residues. From germline, CDR1 is MGHRA and CDR2 YSYEKL. With 8 bases removed from V and 10 bases from J, the gap between germline ends came to 21 bases. The CDR3 region is CASRGFGGAGSPLHF. CDR3 DNA sequence: TGCGCCAGCCGGGGTTTTGGGGGGGCCGGGTCACCCCTCCACTTT.

This sequence joins TRBV6-6 and TRBJ2-5; 8 bases map to TRBD1. V lost 9 bases to trimming and J lost 4 bases; unmatched junction nucleotides: 4. Per germline, CDR1 MNHNY and CDR2 SVGAGI (reference sequence). The CDR3 consists of 12 residues. In DNA, the CDR3 is TGTGCCAGTTACAGGGGGTCAGAGACCCAGTACTTC. This codes for CASYRGSETQYF.

On this clone: The junction does not match germline at one end; this may be a read error. V is TRBV7-7 and J is TRBJ2-1; 10 bases fit TRBD2. Per the germline V gene, CDR1 is SSHAT and CDR2 is FNYEAQ (reference sequence). The CDR3 is 16 amino acids. DNA of the CDR3: TGTGCTAGCAGCTTAGCCCCGGGACTAGCGCGGAATGAGCAGTTCTTC. It yields the protein CASSLAPGLARNEQFF.

This clone occurred once. The chain is built from TRBV6-6 and TRBJ1-1, with TRBD1 as a possible D gene (6 bases). Germline V gives CDR1 MNHNY, CDR2 SVGAGI (reference sequence). This CDR3 has 15 amino acids. Trimming took 3 bases from V and 6 from J, leaving 17 bases between them. The DNA of the CDR3 is TGTGCCAGCAGTTATCCTGTCAGGGGTAGGGCTGAAGCTTTCTTT. It codes for CASSYPVRGRAEAFF.

The J gene is TRBJ1-2, the V gene TRBV10-3; the D is unclear. Germline V gene lookup returns CDR1 ENHRY and CDR2 SYGVKD. V was pared by 3 bases and J by 4 bases, with 15 bases between. This CDR3 is 15 amino acids long. The CDR3 nucleotides read TGTGCCATCAGTGACAGCGAGTCCATATTCTATGGCTACACCTTC. Amino acid sequence: CAISDSESIFYGYTF.

The chain has TRBV9 and TRBJ1-6; 7 nucleotides match TRBD1. The length of the CDR3 is 15 residues. Losses at the gene ends were 4 bases for V and 9 bases for J; bases not matched to a gene: 10. From germline, CDR1 is SGDLS and CDR2 YYNGEE. The CDR3 is CASSKQGYRGSPLHF. CDR3 coding DNA: TGTGCCAGCAGCAAACAGGGTTACAGGGGTTCACCCCTCCACTTT.

This chain connects TRBV28 to TRBJ1-5, with 11 bases that match TRBD1. The CDR3 loop spans 17 amino acids. V dropped 4 bases and J dropped 1; count of bases not matched to a gene: 6. Per germline, CDR1 MDHEN and CDR2 SYDVKM. The DNA for the CDR3 is TGTGCCAGCAGTTCATGGACAGGGGGCGGGAGCAATCAGCCCCAGCATTTT. Translation gives CASSSWTGGGSNQPQHF.

This rearrangement joins TRBV6-5 to TRBJ2-7; 8 bases match TRBD1. CDR3 length: 13 amino acids. V lost 2 bases, J lost 4 bases, and 1 base stayed unmatched. Germline V gene data show CDR1 as MNHEY and CDR2 as SVGAGI. CDR3 region: CASSYGDRYEQYF. CDR3 DNA: TGTGCCAGCAGTTACGGGGACAGGTACGAGCAGTACTTC.

The V call is TRBV2, the J call TRBJ2-7; 11 nucleotides align to TRBD1. This CDR3 contains 13 residues. Germline V gene sequence: CDR1 SNHLY, CDR2 FYNNEI. The junction had 4 bases not matched to a gene; V was cut back by 6 bases and J by 6 bases. The CDR3 bases are TGTGCCAGCAGGGACAGGGGGCGGAGCGAGCAGTACTTC. Its protein is CASRDRGRSEQYF.

The chain has TRBV30 and TRBJ2-5; D is undetermined. The CDR3 has 11 residues. Looked up from germline, CDR1 is GTSNPN and CDR2 is SVGIG (reference sequence). V was cut by 2 bases and J by 2 bases, with 3 bases left in between. In nucleotides, the CDR3 is TGTGCCTGGAGTTCACAAGAGACCCAGTACTTC. It yields the protein CAWSSQETQYF.